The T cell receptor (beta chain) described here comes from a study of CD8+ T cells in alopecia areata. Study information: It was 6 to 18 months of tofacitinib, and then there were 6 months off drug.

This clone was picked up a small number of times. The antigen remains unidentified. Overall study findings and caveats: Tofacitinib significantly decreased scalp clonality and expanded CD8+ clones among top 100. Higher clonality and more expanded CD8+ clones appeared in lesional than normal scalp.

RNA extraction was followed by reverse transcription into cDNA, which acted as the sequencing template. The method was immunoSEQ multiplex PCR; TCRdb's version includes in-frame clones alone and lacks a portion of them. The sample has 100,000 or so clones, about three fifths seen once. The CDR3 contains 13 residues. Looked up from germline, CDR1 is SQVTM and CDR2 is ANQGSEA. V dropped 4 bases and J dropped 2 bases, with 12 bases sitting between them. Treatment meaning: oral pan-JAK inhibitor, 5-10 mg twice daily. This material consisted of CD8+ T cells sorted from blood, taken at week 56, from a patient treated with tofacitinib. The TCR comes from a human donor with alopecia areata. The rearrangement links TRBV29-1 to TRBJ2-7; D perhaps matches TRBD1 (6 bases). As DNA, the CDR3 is TGCAGCGTTGGGGCGGCAGGGGCCTACGAGCAGTACTTC. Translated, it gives CSVGAAGAYEQYF.